Below are 30 T cell receptor beta chains sequenced from a single sample in a study of blood T cell repertoires in COVID-19. TCRdb keeps only in-frame clones here, not all; method: immunoSEQ multiplex PCR. The profile covers tens of thousands of clones, with approximately 91% appearing a single time and roughly 3.6% taken by the ten largest. Sequencing was carried out using peripheral blood. These receptors came from a man between 45 and 60 years old with acute or convalescent COVID-19.

The gene calls are TRBV4-2 and TRBJ2-7; D gene unclear. Looked up from germline, CDR1 is LGHNA and CDR2 is YNFKEQ. The CDR3 runs 15 residues. Trimming removed 0 bases from V and 0 bases from J, with 9 bases in between. The CDR3 protein is CASSQESFSSYEQYF. The CDR3, as DNA: TGTGCCAGCAGCCAAGAATCCTTTTCCTCCTACGAGCAGTACTTC.

The chain employs TRBV5-1 and TRBJ1-5; TRBD1 agrees at 9 bases. Per germline, CDR1 SGHRS and CDR2 YFSETQ. V lost 4 bases and J lost 7; bases outside the gene matches: 6. CDR3 length: 14 residues. CDR3 sequence: CASSVTGGGQPQHF. As DNA, the CDR3 is TGCGCCAGCAGCGTGACAGGGGGAGGACAGCCCCAGCATTTT.

The chain carries TRBV4-3 and TRBJ1-6; 8 bases align to TRBD1. With 4 bases clipped from V and 12 bases from J, the junction kept 5 bases outside the gene matches. Germline lookup yields CDR1 LGHNA and CDR2 YSLEER. This CDR3 is built from 13 residues. This CDR3 is CASSPGQGRPLHF. As DNA, the CDR3 is TGCGCCAGCAGCCCCGGACAGGGTAGACCCCTCCACTTT.

The rearrangement joins TRBV2 to TRBJ1-6; TRBD1 matches at 8 bases. Germline-derived CDR1 and CDR2 are SNHLY and FYNNEI. The CDR3 consists of 14 residues. V was clipped by 5 bases and J by 7 bases; unmatched bases: 4. The CDR3 loop is CASSLTGENSPLHF. DNA for the CDR3: TGTGCCAGCAGTCTGACAGGGGAGAATTCACCCCTCCACTTT.

The chain employs TRBV5-4 and TRBJ2-5; TRBD2 aligns across 7 bases. Germline V gene sequence: CDR1 SGHNT, CDR2 YYREEE (reference sequence). V dropped 4 bases and J dropped 4; count of bases not matched to a gene: 7. CDR3 size: 14 residues. CDR3 DNA sequence: TGTGCCAGCAGCCGCGGGAGTTTAGGAGAGACCCAGTACTTC. Its translation: CASSRGSLGETQYF.

The rearrangement uses TRBV5-1 and TRBJ2-2; D is uncertain. V was clipped by 1 base and J by 3 bases, with 7 bases between them. Germline CDR1 is SGHRS and CDR2 is YFSETQ. The CDR3 contains 14 residues. Here the CDR3 reads CASSLLGDTGELFF. In nucleotides, the CDR3 is TGCGCCAGCAGCTTGTTAGGAGACACCGGGGAGCTGTTTTTT.

A single count supports this clone. V is TRBV2 and J is TRBJ1-5, with TRBD1 matching over 7 bases. The CDR3 contains 14 residues. The germline V gene encodes CDR1 SNHLY and CDR2 FYNNEI. Trimming cost V 7 bases and J 5 bases; bases outside gene matches: 8. CDR3 nucleotides: TGTGCCAGCACCCAGGACAGGAGTGATCAGCCCCAGCATTTT. It encodes CASTQDRSDQPQHF.

CDR3 nucleotides: TGTGCCAGCAGCCAGTTGGGGCCCGGTGAGCAGTTCTTC. Translating it yields CASSQLGPGEQFF. V gene TRBV4-2 combines with J gene TRBJ2-1; tentatively, D is TRBD1 (5 bases). The CDR3 has 13 amino acids. Deletions cut 3 bases from V and 9 bases from J, with 12 bases between. CDR1 is LGHNA, CDR2 YNFKEQ, per germline.

The gene calls are TRBV5-8 and TRBJ2-7; 14 bases align to TRBD2. Germline V gene sequence: CDR1 SGHTS, CDR2 YDEGEE. V trimming: 4 bases; J trimming: 0 bases; junction bases outside the gene matches: 15. The CDR3 is 20 residues long. CDR3 residues: CASSPGWGTSGRGSSYEQYF. The CDR3 DNA is TGTGCCAGCAGCCCGGGGTGGGGGACTAGCGGGAGAGGGAGCTCCTACGAGCAGTACTTC.

V gene TRBV7-9 combines with J gene TRBJ2-1; D is possibly TRBD2 (6 bases). The V gene lost 2 bases and the J gene lost 11 bases, with 13 bases spanning the gap. This CDR3 region has 13 residues. Per germline, CDR1 SEHNR and CDR2 FQNEAQ (reference sequence). CDR3 nucleotide sequence: TGTGCCAGCAGCTTACGGGACTCGGATAAGCAGTTCTTC. Translated, it gives CASSLRDSDKQFF.

This chain joins TRBV7-6 and TRBJ2-5; no clear D gene. The CDR3 is 15 residues long. Between the trimmed V and J ends, which lost 0 bases and 4 bases, there was a span of 12 bases. Per the germline V gene, CDR1 is SGHVS and CDR2 is FNYEAQ. Written as DNA, the CDR3 is TGTGCCAGCAGCTTAGCTGGTAGAATGATAGAGACCCAGTACTTC. This codes for CASSLAGRMIETQYF.

The chain has TRBV24-1 and TRBJ2-3, with 12 positions matching TRBD2. This CDR3 has 18 residues. Germline V lookup: CDR1 KGHDR, CDR2 SFDVKD. Unmatched junction bases numbered 8, after V lost 3 bases and J lost 2 bases. DNA for the CDR3: TGTGCCACCAGTGATCCCAGGACTAGCGGGGAACTCACAGATACGCAGTATTTT. As protein: CATSDPRTSGELTDTQYF.

V is TRBV7-2 and J is TRBJ2-3; 8 bases align to TRBD1. This CDR3 region has 13 residues. The V gene end was trimmed by 3 bases and the J gene end by 4 bases; junction bases not matched to a gene: 0. CDR1 is SGHTA and CDR2 is FQGNSA in the germline V gene. The CDR3 reads CASSLDRADTQYF. The DNA of the CDR3 is TGTGCCAGCAGCTTGGACAGGGCAGATACGCAGTATTTT. The full variable domain, rest sourced from reference TRBV7-2 and TRBJ2-3, is GAGVSQSPSNKVTEKGKDVELRCDPISGHTALYWYRQSLGQGLEFLIYFQGNSAPDKSGLPSDRFSAERTGGSVSTLTIQRTQQEDSAVYLCASSLDRADTQYFGPGTRLTVL.

The V and J genes are TRBV6-1 and TRBJ2-3, with D unclear. The ends were cut back, 2 bases at V and 0 bases at J, with 9 bases in the middle. There are 15 residues in the CDR3. Germline CDR1 MNHNS, CDR2 SASEGT. CDR3 DNA: TGTGCCAGCAGTGAAATCCGTCTTAGCACAGATACGCAGTATTTT. Translating it yields CASSEIRLSTDTQYF.

The chain combines TRBV29-1 with TRBJ2-3, with TRBD1 as a possible D gene (6 bases). This CDR3 has 13 residues. The germline V gene encodes CDR1 SQVTM and CDR2 ANQGSEA. Trimming pared 5 bases from V and 0 bases from J, leaving 9 bases between. The DNA of the CDR3 is TGCAGCGTTCAACAGGGCAGCACAGATACGCAGTATTTT. It translates to CSVQQGSTDTQYF.

The chain carries TRBV27 and TRBJ2-7; 7 nucleotides align to TRBD1. The J segment lost 5 bases and the V segment lost 4 bases, leaving 14 bases of the junction unmatched. The CDR3 loop spans 16 amino acids. Germline-derived CDR1 and CDR2 are MNHEY and SMNVEV (reference sequence). The DNA for the CDR3 is TGTGCCAGCAGTTCCCTAGGGAAGGGGGCTCAAGACGAGCAGTACTTC. Translated, it gives CASSSLGKGAQDEQYF.

The genes are TRBV7-8 and TRBJ1-2; perhaps TRBD1 as D (5 bases). V was pared by 0 bases and J by 7 bases, with 9 bases between. CDR1 and CDR2 (germline): SGHVS, FQNEAQ. The CDR3 is 13 amino acids. CDR3 in amino acids: CASSLAGGGGYTF. CDR3 nucleotides: TGTGCCAGCAGCTTAGCGGGCGGGGGTGGCTACACCTTC.

This clone was recorded only once. The chain is built from TRBV5-1 and TRBJ2-5; 10 bases map to TRBD2. The CDR3 has 16 amino acids. CDR1 and CDR2 from the germline V gene are SGHRS and YFSETQ. V gave up 0 bases and J gave up 5 bases; unmatched junction bases: 7. The CDR3 region has the DNA TGCGCCAGCAGCTTGGGGCTAGCGGGAGAGAGGGAGACCCAGTACTTC. Translation gives CASSLGLAGERETQYF.

Written as DNA, the CDR3 is TGTGCCAGCAGCTTGGACAGCCAGCCCCAGCATTTT. Protein product: CASSLDSQPQHF. V and J are TRBV5-4 and TRBJ1-5, with no clear D. The CDR3 extends over 12 amino acids. Trimming stripped 0 bases from V and 7 bases from J, with 5 bases between. Germline V gene lookup returns CDR1 SGHNT and CDR2 YYREEE (reference sequence).

The V call is TRBV24-1, the J call TRBJ2-2; D may be TRBD2 (5 bases). V was cut by 5 bases and J by 6 bases, with 9 bases left in between. This CDR3 spans 13 amino acids. Germline CDR1 is KGHDR and CDR2 is SFDVKD. The CDR3 region is CATSGRGSGELFF. The CDR3 DNA is TGTGCCACCAGTGGCCGGGGATCCGGGGAGCTGTTTTTT.

The rearrangement joins TRBV23-1 to TRBJ1-2; D gene uncertain. TRBV23-1 is an ORF, with its function uncertain. With 0 bases removed from V and 6 bases from J, the gap between germline ends came to 14 bases. The CDR3 is 15 amino acids. The chain's CDR3 is CASSQSGAGVDGYTF. The CDR3 nucleotides read TGCGCCAGCAGTCAATCCGGCGCGGGAGTGGATGGCTACACCTTC.

The gene calls are TRBV7-8 and TRBJ1-5; a possible D gene is TRBD1 (6 bases). The CDR3 consists of 14 residues. Trimming took off 1 base at V and 5 bases at J, with 9 bases between the two ends. Germline CDR1 is SGHVS and CDR2 is FQNEAQ. CDR3 amino acids: CASSLGQEYQPQHF. The CDR3 coding sequence is TGTGCCAGCAGCTTAGGACAGGAATATCAGCCCCAGCATTTT.

The gene calls are TRBV27 and TRBJ1-6; TRBD1 agrees at 12 bases. CDR1 is MNHEY, CDR2 SMNVEV, per germline (reference sequence). There are 20 residues in the CDR3. Trimming removed 2 bases from V and 1 base from J; junction bases left unmatched: 9. The CDR3 loop is CASSLVPSGQGASYNSPLHF. CDR3 DNA: TGTGCCAGCAGTTTAGTCCCCTCGGGACAGGGGGCGTCCTATAATTCACCCCTCCACTTT.

J is TRBJ2-7 and V is TRBV4-3; 7 bases map to TRBD1. Germline values: CDR1 LGHNA, CDR2 YSLEER. There are 15 residues in the CDR3. After removal of 5 bases from V and 0 bases from J, the junction contained 7 bases not matched to a gene. The CDR3 sequence is CASSATGTNSYEQYF. The DNA of the CDR3 is TGCGCCAGCAGCGCGACAGGGACCAACTCCTACGAGCAGTACTTC.

The V gene is TRBV1, the J gene TRBJ2-4; TRBD2 reflects the table's D call only, with no check against the DNA. TRBV1 is given as a pseudogene. There are 14 residues in the CDR3. Written as DNA, the CDR3 is TGCACCAGCAGGTATGCGCTAGCCAAAAACATTCAGTACTTC. Translated, it gives CTSRYALAKNIQYF.

The sample holds a few counts of this clone. This sequence joins TRBV5-6 and TRBJ1-1; no clear D. This CDR3 has 14 amino acids. Germline CDR1 reads SGHDT; CDR2 reads YYEEEE. Trimming left V 3 bases short and J 2 bases short, with 11 bases between. The CDR3 DNA sequence: TGTGCCAGCAGCTCCGCCAGGATAAACACTGAAGCTTTCTTT. It yields the protein CASSSARINTEAFF.

This chain links TRBV19 with TRBJ2-4; the D gene is possibly TRBD1 (5 bases). The ends were cut back, 0 bases at V and 0 bases at J, with 12 bases in the middle. CDR1 and CDR2 from the germline V gene are LNHDA and SQIVND (reference sequence). The CDR3 length is 17 residues. The CDR3 region has the DNA TGTGCCAGTAGTATAGAGGTAACAGGACCAGCCAAAAACATTCAGTACTTC. This gives the protein CASSIEVTGPAKNIQYF.

The V call is TRBV24-1, the J call TRBJ2-1; D unclear. Trimming removed 2 bases from V and 4 bases from J, with 5 bases in between. The CDR3 is 13 residues long. Germline CDR1 reads KGHDR; CDR2 reads SFDVKD. The CDR3 DNA reads TGTGCCACCAGTGATTACTCTTACAATGAGCAGTTCTTC. Residues: CATSDYSYNEQFF.

The CDR3 here is CASSFPRRLAGRNNEQFF. The CDR3 DNA sequence: TGTGCCAGCAGCTTCCCTAGGCGGCTAGCGGGAAGGAACAATGAGCAGTTCTTC. The V gene is TRBV7-9, the J gene TRBJ2-1; 9 bases agree with TRBD2. Germline-derived CDR1 and CDR2 are SEHNR and FQNEAQ (reference sequence). CDR3 length equals 18 residues. After removal of 3 bases from V and 5 bases from J, the junction contained 14 bases not matched to a gene.

The chain uses TRBV5-4 and TRBJ2-2; D unresolved. The CDR3 consists of 15 residues. The germline gives CDR1 SGHNT, CDR2 YYREEE (reference sequence). Trimming took off 0 bases at V and 0 bases at J, with 6 bases between the two ends. The CDR3 DNA follows: TGTGCCAGCAGCTTGGGGGCAACGAACACCGGGGAGCTGTTTTTT. Protein product: CASSLGATNTGELFF.